Here is one T cell receptor (beta chain) with its context. Antigen specificity is unknown. Trimming removed 3 bases at V and 5 bases at J, with 13 bases between. The length of the CDR3 is 14 residues. Germline CDR1 and CDR2: LNHDA and SQIVND (reference sequence). These data belong to a study of cytomegalovirus exposure and HLA in healthy donors. Study-wide results and caveats: Upon later analysis, TCR association rates were observed to vary by HLA locus, being highest for DRB1 and lowest for HLA-C. In a later analysis, TCR beta V- and J-gene trimming showed a link to a missense DCLRE1C variant.

PCR employed 60 Vbeta and 13 Jbeta primers. Produced via immunoSEQ multiplex PCR; TCRdb's table is partial and in-frame only. The sample holds about 190,000 clones, roughly 79% seen once. The source material was PBMCs. The origin of this receptor is a woman aged 18-30 years in good health and CMV-seronegative. The chain combines TRBV19 with TRBJ2-5; D is unclear. The CDR3 reads CASSIRLRPETQYF. The DNA for the CDR3 is TGTGCCAGTAGTATCAGGTTGAGACCGGAGACCCAGTACTTC.